The sequence of this TCR beta chain was determined in a study of metastatic and nonmetastatic thyroid tumors. Using MiXCR, TCRdb re-called clones from the PCR reads. This sample yields tens of thousands of clones, of which approximately 15% are seen a single time; around 19% belongs to the top ten. Patients were all untreated before their thyroid surgery. This clone has at least ten counts. Germline trimming cut 1 base from V and 0 bases from J; bases unmatched to any gene: 1. There are 15 residues in the CDR3. Germline V lookup: CDR1 SGHTA, CDR2 FQGNSA. This sequence originates from a female donor with papillary thyroid cancer or a benign thyroid nodule (not recorded which). Some clones in this sample may be carry-over from other donors' samples. The sequencing input was blood. The V and J genes are TRBV7-2 and TRBJ2-5, with 8 bases lining up with TRBD1. CDR3 in DNA: TGTGCCAGCAGCTTAGGGGACAGGTACCAAGAGACCCAGTACTTC. As protein: CASSLGDRYQETQYF.